This record concerns one T cell receptor (beta chain) sequence. These data belong to a study of blood T cell repertoires in COVID-19. Study overall: There were acute and convalescent COVID-19 samples, and they came from the United States, Italy and Spain. The cDNA or gDNA used as material had been derived from T cells, B-cell-depleted T cells, or PBMCs.

Germline values: CDR1 MDHEN, CDR2 SYDVKM. V was cut by 8 bases and J by 2 bases, with 6 bases left in between. The CDR3 covers 11 residues. Authors' processing steps: Amplification with reference gene primers provided the estimates of nucleated cell counts. TCRdb keeps only in-frame clones here, not all; method: immunoSEQ multiplex PCR. V, J and clone size reflect that table, while D and trimming were determined from the DNA. The sample records 250,000 to 300,000 clones, 75% to 90% being singletons. This TCR was recovered from a woman aged 55-69 years with acute or convalescent COVID-19. The sequenced sample was peripheral blood. This chain uses TRBV28 with TRBJ2-5; the D gene is possibly TRBD2 (5 bases). The CDR3 region has the DNA TGTGCCAGCCGGGATCAAGAGACCCAGTACTTC. The encoded protein is CASRDQETQYF.